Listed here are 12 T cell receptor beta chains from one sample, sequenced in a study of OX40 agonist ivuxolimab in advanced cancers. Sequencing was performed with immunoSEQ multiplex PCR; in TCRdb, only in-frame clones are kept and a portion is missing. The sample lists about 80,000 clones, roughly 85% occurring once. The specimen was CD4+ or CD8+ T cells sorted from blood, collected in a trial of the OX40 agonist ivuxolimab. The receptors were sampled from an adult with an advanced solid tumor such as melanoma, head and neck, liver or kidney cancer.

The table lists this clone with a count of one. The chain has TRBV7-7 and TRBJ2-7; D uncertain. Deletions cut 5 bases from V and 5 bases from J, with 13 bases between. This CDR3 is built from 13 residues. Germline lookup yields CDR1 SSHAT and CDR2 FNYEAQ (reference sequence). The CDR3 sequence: CASSPSLVNEQYF. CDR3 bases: TGTGCCAGCAGCCCATCCCTAGTAAACGAGCAGTACTTC.

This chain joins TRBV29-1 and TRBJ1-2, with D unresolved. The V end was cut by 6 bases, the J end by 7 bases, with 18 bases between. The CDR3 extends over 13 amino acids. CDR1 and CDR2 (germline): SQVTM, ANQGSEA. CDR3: CSVLTVGGSGYTF. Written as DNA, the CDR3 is TGCAGCGTCCTAACCGTGGGCGGGAGTGGCTACACCTTC. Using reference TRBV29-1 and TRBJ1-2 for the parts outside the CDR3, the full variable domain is SAVISQKPSRDICQRGTSLTIQCQVDSQVTMMFWYRQQPGQSLTLIATANQGSEATYESGFVIDKFPISRPNLTFSTLTVSNMSPEDSSIYLCSVLTVGGSGYTFGSGTRLTVV.

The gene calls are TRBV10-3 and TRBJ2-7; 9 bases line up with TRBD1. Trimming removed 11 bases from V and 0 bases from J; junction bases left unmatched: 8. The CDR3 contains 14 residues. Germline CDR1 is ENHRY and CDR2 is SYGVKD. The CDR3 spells CAVRDRVGSYEQYF. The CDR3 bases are TGTGCCGTCCGGGACAGGGTCGGCTCCTACGAGCAGTACTTC.

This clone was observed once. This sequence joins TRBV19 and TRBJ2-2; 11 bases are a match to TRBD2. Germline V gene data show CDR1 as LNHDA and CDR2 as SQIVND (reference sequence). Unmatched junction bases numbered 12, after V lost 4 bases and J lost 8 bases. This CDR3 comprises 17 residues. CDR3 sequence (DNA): TGTGCCAGTAGTAGAGATGGACTAGCGGGCCCCCCTGGGGAGCTGTTTTTT. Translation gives CASSRDGLAGPPGELFF.

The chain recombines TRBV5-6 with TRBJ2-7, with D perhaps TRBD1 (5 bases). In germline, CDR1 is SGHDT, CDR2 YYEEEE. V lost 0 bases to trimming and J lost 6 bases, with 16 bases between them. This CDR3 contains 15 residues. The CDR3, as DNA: TGTGCCAGCAGCTTGGCCGGGCAGGGATCCGTCGAGCAGTACTTC. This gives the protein CASSLAGQGSVEQYF.

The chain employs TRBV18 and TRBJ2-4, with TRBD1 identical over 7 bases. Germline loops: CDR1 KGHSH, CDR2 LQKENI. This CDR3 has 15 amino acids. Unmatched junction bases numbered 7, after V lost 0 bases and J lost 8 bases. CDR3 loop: CASSPPTRQGDIQYF. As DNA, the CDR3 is TGTGCCAGCTCACCACCAACTCGGCAGGGGGACATTCAGTACTTC.

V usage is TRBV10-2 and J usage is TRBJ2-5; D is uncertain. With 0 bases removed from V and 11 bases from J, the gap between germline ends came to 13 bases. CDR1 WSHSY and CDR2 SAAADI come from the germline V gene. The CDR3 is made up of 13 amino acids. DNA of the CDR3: TGCGCCAGCAGTGAGTCTCCAGTGACGGAGCAGTACTTC. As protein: CASSESPVTEQYF.

CDR3 protein: CASLSSGGPHEQYF. In nucleotides, the CDR3 is TGTGCCAGCCTGTCTAGCGGGGGGCCCCACGAGCAGTACTTC. V and J are TRBV6-5 and TRBJ2-7; 11 positions match TRBD2. V gave up 8 bases and J gave up 5 bases; unmatched junction bases: 8. Germline loops: CDR1 MNHEY, CDR2 SVGAGI. The CDR3 consists of 14 residues.

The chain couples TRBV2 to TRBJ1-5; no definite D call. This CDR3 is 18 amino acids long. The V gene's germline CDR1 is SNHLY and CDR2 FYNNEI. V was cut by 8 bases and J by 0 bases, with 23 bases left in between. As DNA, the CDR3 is TGTGCCAGCCCCTTTCGCGCAGGCCGTGGGAATAGCAATCAGCCCCAGCATTTT. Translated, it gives CASPFRAGRGNSNQPQHF. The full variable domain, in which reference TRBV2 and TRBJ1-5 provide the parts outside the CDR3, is EPEVTQTPSHQVTQMGQEVILRCVPISNHLYFYWYRQILGQKVEFLVSFYNNEISEKSEIFDDQFSVERPDGSNFTLKIRSTKLEDSAMYFCASPFRAGRGNSNQPQHFGDGTRLSIL.

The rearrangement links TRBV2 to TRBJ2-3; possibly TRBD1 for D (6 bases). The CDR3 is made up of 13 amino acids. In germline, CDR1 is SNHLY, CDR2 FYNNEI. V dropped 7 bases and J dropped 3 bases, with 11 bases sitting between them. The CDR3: CASKSTGTDTQYF. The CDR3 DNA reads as TGTGCCAGCAAATCTACAGGGACAGATACGCAGTATTTT.

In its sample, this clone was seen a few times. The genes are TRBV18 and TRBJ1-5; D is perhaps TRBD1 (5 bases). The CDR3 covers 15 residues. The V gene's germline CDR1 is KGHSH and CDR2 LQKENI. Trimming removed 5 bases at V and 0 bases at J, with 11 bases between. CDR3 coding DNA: TGTGCCAGCTCAGACAGAACTTATAGCAATCAGCCCCAGCATTTT. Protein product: CASSDRTYSNQPQHF.

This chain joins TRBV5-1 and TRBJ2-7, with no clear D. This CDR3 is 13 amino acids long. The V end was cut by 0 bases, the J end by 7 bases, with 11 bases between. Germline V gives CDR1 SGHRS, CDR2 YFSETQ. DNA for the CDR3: TGCGCCAGCAGCTTGGTGCCGGGCGCTGAGCAGTACTTC. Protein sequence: CASSLVPGAEQYF.